What follows are 10 T cell receptor beta chains derived from one specimen sequenced in a study of blood T cell repertoires in COVID-19. TCRdb's table, derived via immunoSEQ multiplex PCR, lists solely in-frame clones and lacks some. The table shows about 76,000 clones, with less than 90% occurring only once. Material: peripheral blood. These receptors came from a human donor in a cohort sampled during active COVID-19.

CDR3 sequence: CASSRTGGNSYNEQFF. The CDR3 nucleotides read TGTGCCAGTAGTAGGACAGGGGGCAACTCCTACAATGAGCAGTTCTTC. V gene TRBV19 combines with J gene TRBJ2-1; 11 nucleotides match TRBD1. Unmatched junction bases numbered 2, after V lost 4 bases and J lost 0 bases. Germline-derived CDR1 and CDR2 are LNHDA and SQIVND (reference sequence). This CDR3 region has 16 residues.

The chain is built from TRBV28 and TRBJ2-7, with a tentative D call TRBD2 (5 bases). The CDR3 contains 14 residues. Germline assignment: CDR1 MDHEN and CDR2 SYDVKM. Trimming took 4 bases from V and 2 from J, leaving 12 bases between them. The CDR3 spells CASSYTRGAYEQYF. CDR3 bases: TGTGCCAGCAGTTACACCCGGGGTGCCTACGAGCAGTACTTC.

Comment on this clone: No DNA is shown, since the ends of the CDR3 on it are uncertain; the CDR3 is the one TCRdb lists. The V call is TRBV6-4, the J call TRBJ2-2; the table names TRBD2, a call not compared with the DNA. The CDR3 length is 12 residues, termini included. Germline CDR1 and CDR2: MRHNA and SNTAGT. CDR3 sequence: CASSAVGRGAVF.

The J gene is TRBJ2-1, the V gene TRBV5-8; D might be TRBD2 (6 bases). V lost 3 bases, J lost 8 bases, and 6 bases lay in between. The V gene's germline CDR1 is SGHTS and CDR2 YDEGEE. The CDR3 is made up of 11 amino acids. CDR3 DNA: TGTGCCAGCAGCTGGGGGGATGAGCAGTTCTTC. It translates to CASSWGDEQFF.

This clone was found a few times. V usage is TRBV7-9 and J usage is TRBJ2-7; D not resolved. The CDR3 is made up of 15 amino acids. The germline CDR1 and CDR2 sequences are SEHNR and FQNEAQ (reference sequence). V was clipped by 5 bases and J by 1 base, with 15 bases between them. CDR3 bases: TGTGCCAGCAGCCCCGCGATTCCTGTTTCCTACGAGCAGTACTTC. It specifies CASSPAIPVSYEQYF. Combining the CDR3 with reference TRBV7-9 and TRBJ2-7 gives the whole variable domain DTGVSQNPRHKITKRGQNVTFRCDPISEHNRLYWYRQTLGQGPEFLTYFQNEAQLEKSRLLSDRFSAERPKGSFSTLEIQRTEQGDSAMYLCASSPAIPVSYEQYFGPGTRLTVT.

This chain connects TRBV6-5 to TRBJ1-3; 7 nucleotides line up with TRBD1. The length of the CDR3 is 13 residues. Trimming at V came to 6 bases and at J to 2 bases, leaving 1 base not matched to a gene. Germline V gives CDR1 MNHEY, CDR2 SVGAGI. The CDR3 DNA sequence: TGTGCCAGCAGCGACAGGGCTGGAAACACCATATATTTT. Its protein is CASSDRAGNTIYF.

This clone was counted once. The chain recombines TRBV2 with TRBJ2-3; 7 bases align to TRBD2. The CDR3 has 15 amino acids. J lost 2 bases, V lost 7 bases, and 9 bases had no gene match. Germline CDR1 and CDR2: SNHLY and FYNNEI. The CDR3 loop is CASMVRGVHTDTQYF. In DNA, the CDR3 is TGTGCCAGCATGGTCCGGGGGGTGCACACAGATACGCAGTATTTT.

V and J are TRBV7-8 and TRBJ1-1; no clear D gene. The CDR3 runs to 15 residues. Germline CDR1 is SGHVS and CDR2 is FQNEAQ. V was pared by 5 bases and J by 0 bases, with 13 bases between. The CDR3 sequence is CASSETGGLNTEAFF. CDR3 nucleotides: TGTGCCAGCAGCGAAACTGGAGGGCTGAACACTGAAGCTTTCTTT.

J is TRBJ1-2 and V is TRBV28; perhaps TRBD1 as D (6 bases). The germline V gene has CDR1 MDHEN and CDR2 SYDVKM. The CDR3 length is 16 residues. V lost 2 bases and J lost 3, with 16 bases in between. Here the CDR3 reads CASSLATGSGYYGYTF. Here the CDR3 DNA reads TGTGCCAGCAGTTTAGCGACAGGATCAGGGTACTATGGCTACACCTTC.

The chain has TRBV3-1 (or the pseudogene TRBV3-2) and TRBJ1-6; D perhaps matches TRBD1 (5 bases). V was pared by 2 bases and J by 10 bases, with 12 bases between. This CDR3 has 14 residues. Per the germline V gene, CDR1 is LGHDT and CDR2 is YNNKEL (reference sequence). CDR3 loop: CASSQPGLGSPLHF. For the CDR3, the DNA is TGTGCCAGCAGCCAACCGGGACTCGGATCACCCCTCCACTTT.